This T cell receptor (beta chain) came from a study of cytomegalovirus exposure and HLA in healthy donors. PCR was performed using 60 Vbeta and 13 Jbeta primers. Assay used: immunoSEQ multiplex PCR; TCRdb lists only in-frame clones, some missing. The table includes 85,000 to 130,000 clones, 60% to 80% detected once. This clone was observed a handful of times. V shed 7 bases and J shed 10 bases, with 16 bases lying between them. CDR1 is MNHEY, CDR2 SVGAGI, per germline. This CDR3 contains 12 residues. V gene TRBV6-5 combines with J gene TRBJ1-1; D gene unclear. This receptor was obtained from a man aged 55 to 70 in good health and CMV-seropositive. Sequences were obtained from PBMCs. The CDR3 nucleotides are TGTGCCAGCATGGAGGCAACCCGACGAGCTTTCTTT. It codes for CASMEATRRAFF.